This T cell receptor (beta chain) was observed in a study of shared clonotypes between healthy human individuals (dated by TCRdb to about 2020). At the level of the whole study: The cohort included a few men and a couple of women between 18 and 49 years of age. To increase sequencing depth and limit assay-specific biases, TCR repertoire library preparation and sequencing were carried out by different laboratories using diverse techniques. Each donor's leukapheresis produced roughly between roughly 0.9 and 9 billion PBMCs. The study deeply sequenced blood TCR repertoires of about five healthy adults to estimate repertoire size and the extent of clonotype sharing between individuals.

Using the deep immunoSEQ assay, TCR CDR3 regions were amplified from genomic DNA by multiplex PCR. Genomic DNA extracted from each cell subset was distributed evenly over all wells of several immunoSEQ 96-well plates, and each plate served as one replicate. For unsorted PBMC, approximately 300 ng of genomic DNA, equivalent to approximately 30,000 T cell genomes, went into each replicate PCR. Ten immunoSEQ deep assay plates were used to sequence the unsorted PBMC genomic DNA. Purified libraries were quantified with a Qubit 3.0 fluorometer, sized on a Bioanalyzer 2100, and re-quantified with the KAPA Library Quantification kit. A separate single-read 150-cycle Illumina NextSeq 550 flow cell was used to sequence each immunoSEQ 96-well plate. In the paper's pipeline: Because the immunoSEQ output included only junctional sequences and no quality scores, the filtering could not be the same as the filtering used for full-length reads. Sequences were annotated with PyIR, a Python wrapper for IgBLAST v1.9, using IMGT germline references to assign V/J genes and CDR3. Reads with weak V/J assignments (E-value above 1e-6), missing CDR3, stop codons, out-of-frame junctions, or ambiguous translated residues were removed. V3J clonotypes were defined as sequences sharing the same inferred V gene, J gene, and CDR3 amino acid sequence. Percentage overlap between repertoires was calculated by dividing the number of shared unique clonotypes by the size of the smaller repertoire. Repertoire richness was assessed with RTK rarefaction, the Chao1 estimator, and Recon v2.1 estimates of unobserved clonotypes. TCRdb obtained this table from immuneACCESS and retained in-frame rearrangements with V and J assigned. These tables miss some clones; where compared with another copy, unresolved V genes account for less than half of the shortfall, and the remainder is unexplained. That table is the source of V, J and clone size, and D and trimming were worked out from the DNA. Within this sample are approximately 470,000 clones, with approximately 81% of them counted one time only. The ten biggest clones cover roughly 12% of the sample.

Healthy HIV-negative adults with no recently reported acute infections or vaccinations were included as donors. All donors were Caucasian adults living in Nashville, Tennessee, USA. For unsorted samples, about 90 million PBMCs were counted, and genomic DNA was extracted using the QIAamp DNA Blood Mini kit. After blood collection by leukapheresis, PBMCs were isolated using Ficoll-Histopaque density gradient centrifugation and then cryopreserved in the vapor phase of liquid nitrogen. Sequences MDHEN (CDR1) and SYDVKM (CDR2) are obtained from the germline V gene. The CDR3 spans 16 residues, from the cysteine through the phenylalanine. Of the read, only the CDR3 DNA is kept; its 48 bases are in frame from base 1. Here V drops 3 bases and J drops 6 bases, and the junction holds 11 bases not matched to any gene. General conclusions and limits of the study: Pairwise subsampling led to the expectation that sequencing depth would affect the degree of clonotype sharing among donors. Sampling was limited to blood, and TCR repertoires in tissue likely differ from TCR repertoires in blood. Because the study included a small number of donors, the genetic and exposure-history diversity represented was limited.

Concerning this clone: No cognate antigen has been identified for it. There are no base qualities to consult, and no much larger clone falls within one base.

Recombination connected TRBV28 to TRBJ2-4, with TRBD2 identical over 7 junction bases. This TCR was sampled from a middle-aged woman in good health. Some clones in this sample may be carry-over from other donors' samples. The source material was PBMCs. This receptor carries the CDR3 CASSFPSLAASNIQYF. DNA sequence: TGTGCCAGCAGTTTCCCCTCGCTAGCGGCATCAAACATTCAGTACTTC.